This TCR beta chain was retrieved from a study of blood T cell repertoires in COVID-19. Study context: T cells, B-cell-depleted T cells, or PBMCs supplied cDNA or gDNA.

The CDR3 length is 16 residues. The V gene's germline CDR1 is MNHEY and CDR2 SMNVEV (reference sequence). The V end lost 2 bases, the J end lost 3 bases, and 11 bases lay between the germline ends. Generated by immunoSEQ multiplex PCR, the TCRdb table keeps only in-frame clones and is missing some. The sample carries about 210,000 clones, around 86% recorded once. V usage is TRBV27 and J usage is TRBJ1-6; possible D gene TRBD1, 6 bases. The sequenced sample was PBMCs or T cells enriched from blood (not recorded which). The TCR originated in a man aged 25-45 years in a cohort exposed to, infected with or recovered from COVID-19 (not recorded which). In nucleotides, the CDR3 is TGTGCCAGCAGTTTAGGGACATTTAACTATAATTCACCCCTCCACTTT. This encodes CASSLGTFNYNSPLHF.